These 8 T cell receptor beta chains originate from one sample sequenced in a study of persistence of HIV-infected CD4 T cells. An overlapping HIV-1 Gag peptide pool stimulated these cells at 1 ug/peptide/mL. CD40L-negative CD69-negative CD45RO-high memory CD4+ T cells were sorted as populations depleted of antigen-responding cells. The libraries were made with immunoSEQ version 4 in survey mode. Measured with immunoSEQ multiplex PCR; TCRdb has only the in-frame clones, and not every one. The profile covers roughly 60,000 clones, with about four fifths appearing a single time and around 1.7% taken by the ten largest. The antigens these receptors bind are not known. The starting material was CD4+ T cells sorted from PBMCs after roughly 18-hour stimulation, obtained from a patient who received antiretroviral therapy. These TCRs come from an adult man with HIV who was CMV-seropositive.

This clone was counted a single time. The V and J genes are TRBV28 and TRBJ2-7; 7 bases map to TRBD1. The CDR3 has 14 residues. V shed 7 bases and J 5 bases; nucleotides not matched to a gene: 11. Per germline, CDR1 MDHEN and CDR2 SYDVKM. CDR3 in amino acids: CASKGNRGNDEQYF. The CDR3 DNA is TGTGCCAGCAAGGGGAACAGGGGAAACGACGAGCAGTACTTC.

V and J are TRBV27 and TRBJ2-1; 10 bases fit TRBD2. V lost 5 bases, J lost 6 bases, and 4 bases stayed unmatched. CDR1 is MNHEY and CDR2 is SMNVEV in the germline V gene (reference sequence). CDR3 size: 14 residues. The CDR3 spells CASSGTSASNEQFF. The CDR3 DNA follows: TGTGCCAGCAGTGGGACTAGCGCATCCAATGAGCAGTTCTTC.

The rearrangement uses TRBV27 and TRBJ1-1, with 8 positions matching TRBD1. J was trimmed by 3 bases and V by 8 bases; bases with no gene match: 11. Germline CDR1 MNHEY, CDR2 SMNVEV (reference sequence). The CDR3 loop spans 15 amino acids. CDR3 amino acids: CASPPQGARDTEAFF. CDR3 in DNA: TGTGCCAGCCCGCCGCAGGGGGCTCGGGACACTGAAGCTTTCTTT.

The V call is TRBV29-1, the J call TRBJ2-7, with D perhaps TRBD1 (6 bases). This CDR3 region has 13 residues. Trimming shortened V by 6 bases and J by 5 bases, and 17 bases separated the two germline ends. Germline loops: CDR1 SQVTM, CDR2 ANQGSEA. The CDR3 DNA reads as TGCAGCGTCAAGCAGGGGTTTAACAACGAGCAGTACTTC. Protein: CSVKQGFNNEQYF.

The chain employs TRBV2 and TRBJ2-1, with D perhaps assigned TRBD1 or TRBD2 (6 bases each). In germline, CDR1 is SNHLY, CDR2 FYNNEI. The V gene lost 3 bases and the J gene lost 9 bases, with 15 bases spanning the gap. The CDR3 is made up of 14 amino acids. CDR3 sequence (DNA): TGTGCCAGCAGTGATCAAGGGGGGTGGGGTGAGCAGTTCTTC. Residues: CASSDQGGWGEQFF.

The chain uses TRBV28 and TRBJ1-1; 9 bases match TRBD1. The CDR3 is 15 residues long. Germline CDR1 MDHEN, CDR2 SYDVKM. With 7 bases clipped from V and 0 bases from J, the junction kept 6 bases outside the gene matches. The DNA of the CDR3 is TGTGCCAGCACTAGGACAGGGGAAATGAACACTGAAGCTTTCTTT. Its translation: CASTRTGEMNTEAFF.

This clone came up once. The V call is TRBV28, the J call TRBJ2-1; the D is unclear. V was shortened by 6 bases and J by 7 bases, with 13 bases between the two germline ends. Germline V gene sequence: CDR1 MDHEN, CDR2 SYDVKM. CDR3 length equals 13 residues. CDR3 sequence reads: CASRGFTANEQFF. DNA for the CDR3: TGTGCCAGCAGAGGGTTTACAGCAAATGAGCAGTTCTTC.

The chain recombines TRBV9 with TRBJ1-4; D call uncertain. Germline loops: CDR1 SGDLS, CDR2 YYNGEE. Trimming took off 0 bases at V and 0 bases at J, with 9 bases between the two ends. The CDR3 is 16 residues long. In nucleotides, the CDR3 is TGTGCCAGCAGCGTAGGGGTATCCTCAACTAATGAAAAACTGTTTTTT. It yields the protein CASSVGVSSTNEKLFF.